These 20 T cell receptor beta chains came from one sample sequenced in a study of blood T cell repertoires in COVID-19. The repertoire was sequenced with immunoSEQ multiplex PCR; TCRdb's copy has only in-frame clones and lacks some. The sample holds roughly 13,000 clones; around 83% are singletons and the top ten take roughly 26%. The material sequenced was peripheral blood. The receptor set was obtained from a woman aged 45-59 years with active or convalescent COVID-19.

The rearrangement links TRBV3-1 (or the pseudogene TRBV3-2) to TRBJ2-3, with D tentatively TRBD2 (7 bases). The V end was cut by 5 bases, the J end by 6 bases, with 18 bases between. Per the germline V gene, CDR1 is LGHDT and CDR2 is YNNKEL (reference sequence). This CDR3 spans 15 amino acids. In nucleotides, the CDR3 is TGTGCCAGCAGCTTTACGGGGGGCCTAACGGATACGCAGTATTTT. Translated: CASSFTGGLTDTQYF.

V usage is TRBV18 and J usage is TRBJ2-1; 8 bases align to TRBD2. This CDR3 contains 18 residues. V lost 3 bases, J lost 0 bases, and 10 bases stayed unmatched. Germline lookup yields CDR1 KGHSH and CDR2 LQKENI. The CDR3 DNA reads TGTGCCAGCTCACCCCGGGGGGGCCTACTCGACTCCTACAATGAGCAGTTCTTC. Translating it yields CASSPRGGLLDSYNEQFF.

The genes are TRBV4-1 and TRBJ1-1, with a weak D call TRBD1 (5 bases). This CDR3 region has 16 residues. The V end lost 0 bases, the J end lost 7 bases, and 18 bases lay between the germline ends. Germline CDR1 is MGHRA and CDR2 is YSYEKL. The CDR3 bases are TGCGCCAGCAGCCAAGACATTGTTGAGGGGAGGCGTGAAGCTTTCTTT. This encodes CASSQDIVEGRREAFF.

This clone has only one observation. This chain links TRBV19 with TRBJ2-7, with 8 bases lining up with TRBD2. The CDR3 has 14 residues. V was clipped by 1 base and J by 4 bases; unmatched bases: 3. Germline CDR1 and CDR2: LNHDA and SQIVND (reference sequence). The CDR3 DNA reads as TGTGCCAGTAGTATAGCGGGAGGGCCATACGAGCAGTACTTC. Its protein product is CASSIAGGPYEQYF.

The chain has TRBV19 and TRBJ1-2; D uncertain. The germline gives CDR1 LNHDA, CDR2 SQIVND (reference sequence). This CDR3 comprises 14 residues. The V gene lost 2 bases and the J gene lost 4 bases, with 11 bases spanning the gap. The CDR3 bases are TGTGCCAGTAGTATAAATTATCGTAGCTATGGCTACACCTTC. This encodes CASSINYRSYGYTF.

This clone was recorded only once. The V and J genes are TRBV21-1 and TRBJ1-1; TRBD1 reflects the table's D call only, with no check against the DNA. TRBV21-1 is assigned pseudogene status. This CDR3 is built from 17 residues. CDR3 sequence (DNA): TGTGCCAGCAGCAAATGGACAGGGGATTGGACGAACACTGAAGCTTTCTTT. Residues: CASSKWTGDWTNTEAFF.

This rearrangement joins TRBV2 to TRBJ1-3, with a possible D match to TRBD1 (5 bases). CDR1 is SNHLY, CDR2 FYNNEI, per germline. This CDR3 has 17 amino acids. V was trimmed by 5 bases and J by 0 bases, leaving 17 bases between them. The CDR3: CASSWEREGYSGNTIYF. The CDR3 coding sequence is TGTGCCAGCAGTTGGGAGAGGGAGGGGTACTCTGGAAACACCATATATTTT.

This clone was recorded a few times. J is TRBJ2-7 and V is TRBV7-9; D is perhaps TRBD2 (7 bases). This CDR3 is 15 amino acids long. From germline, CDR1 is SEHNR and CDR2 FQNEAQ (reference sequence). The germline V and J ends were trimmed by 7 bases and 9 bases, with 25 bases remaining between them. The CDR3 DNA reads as TGTGCCAGCACTGGGCGGGGGCCAGGTCCTGGATGGCAGTACTTC. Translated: CASTGRGPGPGWQYF.

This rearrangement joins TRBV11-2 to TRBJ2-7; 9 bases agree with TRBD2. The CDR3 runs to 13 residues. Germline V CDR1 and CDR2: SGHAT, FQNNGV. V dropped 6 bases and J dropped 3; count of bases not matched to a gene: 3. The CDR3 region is CASRSSGNYEQYF. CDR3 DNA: TGTGCCAGCAGGTCTAGCGGGAACTACGAGCAGTACTTC.

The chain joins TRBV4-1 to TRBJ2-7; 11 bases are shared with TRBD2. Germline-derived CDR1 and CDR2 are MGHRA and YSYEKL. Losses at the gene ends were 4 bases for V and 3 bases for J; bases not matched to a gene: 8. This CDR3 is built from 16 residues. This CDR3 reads CASSLNPGTSGYEQYF. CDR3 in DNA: TGCGCCAGCAGCCTAAACCCCGGGACTAGCGGCTACGAGCAGTACTTC.

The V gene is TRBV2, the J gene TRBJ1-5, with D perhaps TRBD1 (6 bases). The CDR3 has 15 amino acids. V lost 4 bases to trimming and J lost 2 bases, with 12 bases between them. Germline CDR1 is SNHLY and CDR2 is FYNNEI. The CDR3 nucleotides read TGTGCCAGCAGTGGGGGGCCGGAGGGCAATCAGCCCCAGCATTTT. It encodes CASSGGPEGNQPQHF.

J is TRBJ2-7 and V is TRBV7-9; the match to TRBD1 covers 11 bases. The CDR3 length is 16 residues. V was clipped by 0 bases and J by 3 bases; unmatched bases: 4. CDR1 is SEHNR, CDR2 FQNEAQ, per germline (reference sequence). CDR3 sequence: CASSLAPGQGDYEQYF. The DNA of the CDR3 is TGTGCCAGCAGCTTAGCCCCGGGACAGGGGGACTACGAGCAGTACTTC.

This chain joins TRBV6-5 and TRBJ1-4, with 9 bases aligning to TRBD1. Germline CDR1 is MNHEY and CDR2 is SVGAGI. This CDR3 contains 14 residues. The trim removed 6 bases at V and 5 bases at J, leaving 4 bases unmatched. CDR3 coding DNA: TGTGCCAGCAGGGGGACAGGGAAAAATGAAAAACTGTTTTTT. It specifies CASRGTGKNEKLFF.

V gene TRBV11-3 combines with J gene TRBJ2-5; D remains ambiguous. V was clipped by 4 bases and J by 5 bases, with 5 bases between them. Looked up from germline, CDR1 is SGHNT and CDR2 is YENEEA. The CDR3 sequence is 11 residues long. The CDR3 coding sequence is TGTGCCAGCAGCTCGAGTGAGACCCAGTACTTC. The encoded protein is CASSSSETQYF.

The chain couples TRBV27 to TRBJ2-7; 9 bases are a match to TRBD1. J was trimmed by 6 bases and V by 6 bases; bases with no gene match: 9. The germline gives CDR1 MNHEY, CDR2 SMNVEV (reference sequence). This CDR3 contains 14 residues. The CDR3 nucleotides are TGTGCCAGCAGAACCGGGACAGGGTTAGGCGAGCAGTACTTC. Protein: CASRTGTGLGEQYF.

The CDR3: CASSQERWSYEQYF. The DNA of the CDR3 is TGCGCCAGCAGCCAAGAGCGTTGGTCCTACGAGCAGTACTTC. The chain uses TRBV4-1 and TRBJ2-7; no clear D gene. Germline V gives CDR1 MGHRA, CDR2 YSYEKL. The CDR3 spans 14 residues. V was cut by 0 bases and J by 1 base, with 7 bases left in between.

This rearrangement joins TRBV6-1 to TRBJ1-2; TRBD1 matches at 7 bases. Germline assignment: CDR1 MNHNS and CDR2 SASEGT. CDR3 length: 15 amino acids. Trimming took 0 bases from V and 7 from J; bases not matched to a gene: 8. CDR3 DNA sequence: TGTGCCAGCAGTGAAGCCTTTACAGGGGCTGGTGGCTACACCTTC. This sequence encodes CASSEAFTGAGGYTF.

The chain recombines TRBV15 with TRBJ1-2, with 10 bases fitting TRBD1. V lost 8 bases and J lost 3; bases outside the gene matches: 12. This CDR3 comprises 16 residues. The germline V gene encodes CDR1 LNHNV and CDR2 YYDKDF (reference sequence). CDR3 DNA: TGTGCCACCCGTGGCCTCGACAGGGGGCAGGACTATGGCTACACCTTC. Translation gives CATRGLDRGQDYGYTF.

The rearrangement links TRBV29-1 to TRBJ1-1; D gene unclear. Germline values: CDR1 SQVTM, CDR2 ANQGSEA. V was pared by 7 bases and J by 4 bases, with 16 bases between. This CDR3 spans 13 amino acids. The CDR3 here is CSALRPGGTEAFF. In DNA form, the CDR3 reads TGCAGCGCCCTACGACCGGGAGGCACTGAAGCTTTCTTT.

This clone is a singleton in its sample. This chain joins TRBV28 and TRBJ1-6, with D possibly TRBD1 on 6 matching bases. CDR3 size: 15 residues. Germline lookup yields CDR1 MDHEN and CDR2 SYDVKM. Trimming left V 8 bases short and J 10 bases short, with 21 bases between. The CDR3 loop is CASSIVRGAKSPLHF. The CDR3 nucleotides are TGTGCCAGCTCTATTGTACGGGGGGCTAAATCACCCCTCCACTTT.